The 17 T cell receptor beta chains given below trace back to one sample, sequenced in a study of cytomegalovirus exposure and HLA in healthy donors (dated by TCRdb to 2015 to 2018). Libraries were made using the immunoSEQ multiplex PCR assay. For the multiplex PCR, a mixture combining 60 forward primers for TCR Vbeta segments and 13 reverse primers for TCR Jbeta segments was used. TCRdb obtained this table from immuneACCESS and retained in-frame rearrangements with V and J assigned. These tables miss some clones; where compared with another copy, unresolved V genes account for less than half of the shortfall, and the remainder is unexplained. This sample has approximately 40,000 clones in its table, and roughly 80% of those were observed once. Jointly, the top ten make up about 10% of the sample. The sequencing sample was made of PBMCs. All receptors derive from a woman younger than 35 in good health and CMV-seropositive.

This chain uses TRBV4-1 with TRBJ2-7; possibly TRBD2 for D (5 bases). V was clipped by 0 bases and J by 2 bases, with 14 bases between them. In germline, CDR1 is MGHRA, CDR2 YSYEKL. The CDR3 is made up of 16 amino acids. CDR3 loop: CASSQERAAVTYEQYF. DNA for the CDR3: TGCGCCAGCAGCCAAGAGAGGGCAGCGGTAACCTACGAGCAGTACTTC.

The rearrangement links TRBV7-9 to TRBJ1-1, with D possibly being TRBD1 (5 bases). The CDR3 totals 13 residues. V was cut by 6 bases and J by 2 bases, with 10 bases left in between. Germline-derived CDR1 and CDR2 are SEHNR and FQNEAQ (reference sequence). The CDR3 coding sequence is TGTGCCAGCAGTCAGACAGATAACACTGAAGCTTTCTTT. This gives the protein CASSQTDNTEAFF.

The chain carries TRBV9 and TRBJ1-1; no reliable D call. V lost 0 bases, J lost 4 bases, and 7 bases lay in between. Germline V gene sequence: CDR1 SGDLS, CDR2 YYNGEE. There are 13 residues in the CDR3. The CDR3 is CASSVEWSTEAFF. The CDR3 DNA sequence: TGTGCCAGCAGCGTAGAGTGGAGCACTGAAGCTTTCTTT.

The chain is built from TRBV4-1 and TRBJ1-2; D possibly corresponds to TRBD1 (6 bases). The CDR3 has 15 residues. V gave up 0 bases and J gave up 8 bases, with 16 bases separating them. The V gene's germline CDR1 is MGHRA and CDR2 YSYEKL. The CDR3 here is CASSQEWAGAGGYTF. CDR3 DNA: TGCGCCAGCAGCCAAGAGTGGGCAGGGGCTGGGGGCTACACCTTC.

V and J are TRBV7-2 and TRBJ1-5; maybe TRBD1 (5 bases). Germline V lookup: CDR1 SGHTA, CDR2 FQGNSA. V was clipped by 5 bases and J by 7 bases, with 15 bases between them. The CDR3 sequence is 14 residues long. CDR3 in amino acids: CASSPHRWGQPQHF. CDR3 coding DNA: TGTGCCAGCAGCCCCCACAGGTGGGGACAGCCCCAGCATTTT.

CDR3 protein: CATSRGTGSSTDTQYF. Here the CDR3 DNA reads TGTGCCACCAGCAGAGGGACAGGCTCTAGCACAGATACGCAGTATTTT. The chain carries TRBV15 and TRBJ2-3; TRBD1 agrees at 7 bases. The CDR3 is made up of 16 amino acids. With 1 base clipped from V and 0 bases from J, the junction kept 4 bases outside the gene matches. Germline V gene data show CDR1 as LNHNV and CDR2 as YYDKDF (reference sequence).

The gene calls are TRBV5-1 and TRBJ2-1, with D possibly being TRBD1 (7 bases). The germline CDR1 and CDR2 sequences are SGHRS and YFSETQ. Trimming cost V 0 bases and J 9 bases, with 13 bases left between them. The CDR3 extends over 14 amino acids. As DNA, the CDR3 is TGCGCCAGCAGCTTGGTAGCTCAGGGGGGTGAGCAGTTCTTC. Translated, it gives CASSLVAQGGEQFF.

The chain is built from TRBV28 and TRBJ1-5; TRBD1 matches at 12 bases. This CDR3 spans 18 amino acids. CDR1 and CDR2 from the germline V gene are MDHEN and SYDVKM. With 5 bases clipped from V and 0 bases from J, the junction kept 8 bases outside the gene matches. The CDR3 nucleotides read TGTGCCAGCAGTACCGGGACAGGGGGCACATTTAGCAATCAGCCCCAGCATTTT. Its protein product is CASSTGTGGTFSNQPQHF.

CDR3 bases: TGTGCCAGCACCCTTACGACAGGAGCGCAGTACTTC. This encodes CASTLTTGAQYF. The chain uses TRBV28 and TRBJ2-7; D might be TRBD1 (6 bases). Germline CDR1 MDHEN, CDR2 SYDVKM. Trimming took off 7 bases at V and 9 bases at J, with 16 bases between the two ends. This CDR3 contains 12 residues. The full variable domain, with the rest looked up from reference TRBV28 and TRBJ2-7, is DVKVTQSSRYLVKRTGEKVFLECVQDMDHENMFWYRQDPGLGLRLIYFSYDVKMKEKGDIPEGYSVSREKKERFSLILESASTNQTSMYLCASTLTTGAQYFGPGTRLTVT.

The chain couples TRBV19 to TRBJ1-1; D may be TRBD1 (6 bases). Deletions cut 6 bases from V and 8 bases from J, with 19 bases between. The CDR3 totals 14 residues. Germline V gene sequence: CDR1 LNHDA, CDR2 SQIVND (reference sequence). The DNA of the CDR3 is TGTGCCAGTAGGACCGGGACACGGCTCGGGGAAGCTTTCTTT. Its protein product is CASRTGTRLGEAFF.

The V gene is TRBV19, the J gene TRBJ1-1; TRBD1 agrees at 7 bases. V shed 1 base, J shed 2 bases, and the junction held 1 base outside the gene matches. The CDR3 spans 14 residues. Germline CDR1 is LNHDA and CDR2 is SQIVND (reference sequence). The chain's CDR3 is CASSIAGGNTEAFF. CDR3 DNA: TGTGCCAGTAGTATAGCAGGGGGAAACACTGAAGCTTTCTTT.

This clone appeared once. The V and J genes are TRBV4-3 and TRBJ2-2; D call uncertain. Trimming cost V 0 bases and J 5 bases, with 10 bases left between them. The CDR3 spans 15 residues. Germline V gene data show CDR1 as LGHNA and CDR2 as YSLEER. The CDR3 here is CASSQEPGLTGELFF. The CDR3 nucleotides are TGCGCCAGCAGCCAAGAGCCAGGATTAACCGGGGAGCTGTTTTTT.

The chain links TRBV14 to TRBJ2-3, with no clear D. The CDR3 contains 16 residues. Germline V lookup: CDR1 SGHDN, CDR2 FVKESK. V was trimmed by 2 bases and J by 2 bases, leaving 14 bases between them. CDR3 sequence: CASSQSHLTNTDTQYF. The CDR3 nucleotides read TGTGCCAGCAGCCAATCACACCTTACAAACACAGATACGCAGTATTTT.

The rearrangement joins TRBV7-2 to TRBJ1-1, with D hard to call. Germline assignment: CDR1 SGHTA and CDR2 FQGNSA. CDR3 length equals 11 residues. V was trimmed by 6 bases and J by 11 bases, leaving 13 bases between them. The DNA of the CDR3 is TGTGCCAGCAGTTCGTACATGATGGCTTTCTTT. It yields the protein CASSSYMMAFF.

The J gene is TRBJ1-5, the V gene TRBV5-1, with 9 bases that match TRBD1. The CDR3 sequence is 16 residues long. CDR1 and CDR2 from the germline V gene are SGHRS and YFSETQ. The J segment lost 5 bases and the V segment lost 2 bases, leaving 8 bases of the junction unmatched. For the CDR3, the DNA is TGCGCCAGCAGCTTATCGCCGGGACAGGGAGATCAGCCCCAGCATTTT. Encoded protein: CASSLSPGQGDQPQHF.

The CDR3 DNA is TGTGCCAGCAGCTTCCTAGCGGTAGAGCAGTTCTTC. This gives the protein CASSFLAVEQFF. This sequence joins TRBV7-2 and TRBJ2-1; 7 bases map to TRBD2. CDR1 is SGHTA, CDR2 FQGNSA, per germline. The V gene end was trimmed by 3 bases and the J gene end by 10 bases; junction bases not matched to a gene: 3. The CDR3 is 12 residues long.

The chain uses TRBV15 and TRBJ2-2; TRBD1 matches 7 bases. The V gene's germline CDR1 is LNHNV and CDR2 YYDKDF (reference sequence). The CDR3 spans 20 residues. With 2 bases clipped from V and 0 bases from J, the junction kept 15 bases outside the gene matches. The CDR3 spells CATSRFRRTGQVANTGELFF. CDR3 nucleotides: TGTGCCACCAGCAGATTCCGTCGTACTGGACAGGTCGCGAACACCGGGGAGCTGTTTTTT.